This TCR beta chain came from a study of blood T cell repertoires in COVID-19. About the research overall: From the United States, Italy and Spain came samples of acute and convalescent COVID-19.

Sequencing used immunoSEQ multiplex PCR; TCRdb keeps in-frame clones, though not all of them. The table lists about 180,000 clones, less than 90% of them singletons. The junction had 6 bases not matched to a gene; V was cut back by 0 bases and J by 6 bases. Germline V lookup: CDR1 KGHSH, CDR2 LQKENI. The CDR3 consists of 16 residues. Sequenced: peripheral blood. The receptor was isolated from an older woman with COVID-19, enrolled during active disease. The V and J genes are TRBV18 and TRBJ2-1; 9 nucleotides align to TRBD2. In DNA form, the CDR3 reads TGTGCCAGCTCACCACCGGGTCTAGCGGGAAGCAATGAGCAGTTCTTC. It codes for CASSPPGLAGSNEQFF.